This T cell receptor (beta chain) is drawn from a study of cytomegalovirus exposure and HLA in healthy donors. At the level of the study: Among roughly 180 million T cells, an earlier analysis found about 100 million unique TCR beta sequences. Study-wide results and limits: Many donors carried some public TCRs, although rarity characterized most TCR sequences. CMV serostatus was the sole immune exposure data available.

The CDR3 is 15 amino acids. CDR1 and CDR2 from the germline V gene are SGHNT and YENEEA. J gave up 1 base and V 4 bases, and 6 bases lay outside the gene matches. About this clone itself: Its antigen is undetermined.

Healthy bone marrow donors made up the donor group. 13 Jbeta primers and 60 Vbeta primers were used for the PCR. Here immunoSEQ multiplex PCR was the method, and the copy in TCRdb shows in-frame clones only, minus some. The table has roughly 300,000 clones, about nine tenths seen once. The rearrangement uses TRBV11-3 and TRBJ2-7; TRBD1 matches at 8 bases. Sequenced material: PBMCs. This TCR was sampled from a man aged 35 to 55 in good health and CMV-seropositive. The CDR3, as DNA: TGTGCCAGCAGCTCCGGGACAGGTCTTTCCTACGAGCAGTACTTC. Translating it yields CASSSGTGLSYEQYF.